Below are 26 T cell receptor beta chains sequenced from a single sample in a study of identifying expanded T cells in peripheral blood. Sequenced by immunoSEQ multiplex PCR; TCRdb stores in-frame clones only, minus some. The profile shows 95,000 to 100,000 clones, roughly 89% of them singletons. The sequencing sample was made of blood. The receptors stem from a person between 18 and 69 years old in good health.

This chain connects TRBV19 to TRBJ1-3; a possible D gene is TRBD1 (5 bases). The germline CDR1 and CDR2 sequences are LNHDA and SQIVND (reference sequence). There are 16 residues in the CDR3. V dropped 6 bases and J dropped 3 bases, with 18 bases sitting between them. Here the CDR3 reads CASSPRDSRLGNTIYF. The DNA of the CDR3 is TGTGCCAGTAGCCCCCGGGACTCACGCCTTGGAAACACCATATATTTT.

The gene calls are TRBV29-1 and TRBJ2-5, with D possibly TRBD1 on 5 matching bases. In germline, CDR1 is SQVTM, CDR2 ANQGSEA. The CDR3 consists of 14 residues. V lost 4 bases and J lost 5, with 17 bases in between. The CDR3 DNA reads TGCAGCGTTGTAGGGGCGTGGAGTACGGAGACCCAGTACTTC. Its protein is CSVVGAWSTETQYF.

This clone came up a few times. The CDR3, as DNA: TGCGCCAGCAGCCGAGGTGGGGGACAGGGGGCGTACGAGCAGTACTTC. This codes for CASSRGGGQGAYEQYF. This chain uses TRBV4-1 with TRBJ2-7, with 12 bases that match TRBD1. CDR1 is MGHRA, CDR2 YSYEKL, per germline. V dropped 4 bases and J dropped 4; count of bases not matched to a gene: 8. There are 16 residues in the CDR3.

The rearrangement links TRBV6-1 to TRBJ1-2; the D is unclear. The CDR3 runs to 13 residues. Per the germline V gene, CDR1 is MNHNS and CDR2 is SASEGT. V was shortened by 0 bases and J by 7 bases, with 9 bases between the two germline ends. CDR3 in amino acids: CASSEADLGGYTF. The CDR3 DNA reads TGTGCCAGCAGTGAAGCGGATCTGGGTGGCTACACCTTC.

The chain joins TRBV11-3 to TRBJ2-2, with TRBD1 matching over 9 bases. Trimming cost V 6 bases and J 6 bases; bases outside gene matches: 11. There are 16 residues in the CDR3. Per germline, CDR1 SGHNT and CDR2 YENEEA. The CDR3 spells CASSPGTGSLAGELFF. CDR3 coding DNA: TGTGCCAGCAGTCCCGGGACAGGGTCTTTGGCCGGGGAGCTGTTTTTT.

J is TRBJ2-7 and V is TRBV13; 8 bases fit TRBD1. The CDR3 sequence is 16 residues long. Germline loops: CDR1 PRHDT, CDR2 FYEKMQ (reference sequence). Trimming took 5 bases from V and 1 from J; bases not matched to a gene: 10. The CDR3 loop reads CASSPGAGTGSYEQYF. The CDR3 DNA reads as TGTGCCAGCAGCCCCGGGGCCGGGACAGGTTCCTACGAGCAGTACTTC.

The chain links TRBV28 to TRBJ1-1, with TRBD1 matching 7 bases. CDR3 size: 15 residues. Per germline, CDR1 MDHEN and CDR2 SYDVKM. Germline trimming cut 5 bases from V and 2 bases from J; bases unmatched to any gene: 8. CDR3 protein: CASSTYRGGNTEAFF. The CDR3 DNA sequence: TGTGCCAGCAGTACCTACAGGGGTGGAAACACTGAAGCTTTCTTT. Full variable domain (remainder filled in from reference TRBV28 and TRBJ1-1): DVKVTQSSRYLVKRTGEKVFLECVQDMDHENMFWYRQDPGLGLRLIYFSYDVKMKEKGDIPEGYSVSREKKERFSLILESASTNQTSMYLCASSTYRGGNTEAFFGQGTRLTVV.

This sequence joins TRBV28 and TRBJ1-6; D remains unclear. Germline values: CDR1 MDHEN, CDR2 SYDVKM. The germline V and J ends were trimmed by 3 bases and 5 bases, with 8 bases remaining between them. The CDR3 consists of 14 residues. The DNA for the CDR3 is TGTGCCAGCAGTTTGACGGGGAATAATTCACCCCTCCACTTT. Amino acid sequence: CASSLTGNNSPLHF.

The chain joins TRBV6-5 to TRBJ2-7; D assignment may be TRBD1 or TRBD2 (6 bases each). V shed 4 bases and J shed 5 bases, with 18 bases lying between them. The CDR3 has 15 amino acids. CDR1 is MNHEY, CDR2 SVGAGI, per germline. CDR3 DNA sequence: TGTGCCAGCAGTTCCTTAGGGCACCGGGGGCACGAGCAGTACTTC. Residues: CASSSLGHRGHEQYF.

This CDR3 reads CASGRLFQETQYF. CDR3 in DNA: TGTGCCAGTGGGAGACTTTTCCAAGAGACCCAGTACTTC. V usage is TRBV6-1 and J usage is TRBJ2-5; tentatively, D is TRBD2 (5 bases). Germline CDR1 reads MNHNS; CDR2 reads SASEGT. The CDR3 consists of 13 residues. V was trimmed by 9 bases and J by 1 base, leaving 12 bases between them.

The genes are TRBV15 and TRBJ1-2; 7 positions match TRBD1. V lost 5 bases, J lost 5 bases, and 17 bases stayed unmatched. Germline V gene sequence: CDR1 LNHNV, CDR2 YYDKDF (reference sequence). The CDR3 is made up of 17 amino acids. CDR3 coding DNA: TGTGCCACCAGCTCCCATCAATCGACAGGGCCAAGATATGGCTACACCTTC. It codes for CATSSHQSTGPRYGYTF.

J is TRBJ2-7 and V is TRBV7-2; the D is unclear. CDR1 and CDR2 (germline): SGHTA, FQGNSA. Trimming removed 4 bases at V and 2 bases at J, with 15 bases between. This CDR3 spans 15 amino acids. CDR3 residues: CASSWAAQITYEQYF. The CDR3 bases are TGTGCCAGCAGCTGGGCAGCCCAAATTACCTACGAGCAGTACTTC.

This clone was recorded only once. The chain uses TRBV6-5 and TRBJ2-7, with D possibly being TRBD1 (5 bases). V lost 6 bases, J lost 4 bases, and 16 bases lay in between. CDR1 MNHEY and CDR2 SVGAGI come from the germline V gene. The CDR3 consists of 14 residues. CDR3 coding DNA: TGTGCCAGCAGCGCAGGGTTAGTACTATACGAGCAGTACTTC. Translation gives CASSAGLVLYEQYF.

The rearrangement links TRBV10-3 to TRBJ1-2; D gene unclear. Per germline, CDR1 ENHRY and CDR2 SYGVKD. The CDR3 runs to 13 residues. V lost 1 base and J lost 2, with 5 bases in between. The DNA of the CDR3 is TGTGCCATCAGTGAGTACGGAAACTATGGCTACACCTTC. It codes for CAISEYGNYGYTF.

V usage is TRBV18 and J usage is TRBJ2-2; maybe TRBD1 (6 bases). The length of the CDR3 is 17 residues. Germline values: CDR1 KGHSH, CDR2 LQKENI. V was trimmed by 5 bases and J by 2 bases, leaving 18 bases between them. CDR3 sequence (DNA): TGTGCCAGCTCATCTCCAGGGGCCCTTGTAAACACCGGGGAGCTGTTTTTT. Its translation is CASSSPGALVNTGELFF. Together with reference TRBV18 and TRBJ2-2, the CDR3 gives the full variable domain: NAGVMQNPRHLVRRRGQEARLRCSPMKGHSHVYWYRQLPEEGLKFMVYLQKENIIDESGMPKERFSAEFPKEGPSILRIQQVVRGDSAAYFCASSSPGALVNTGELFFGEGSRLTVL.

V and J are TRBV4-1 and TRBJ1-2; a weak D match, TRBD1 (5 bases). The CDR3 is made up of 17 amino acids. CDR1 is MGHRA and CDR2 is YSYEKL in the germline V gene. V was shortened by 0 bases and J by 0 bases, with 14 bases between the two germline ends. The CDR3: CASSQERGTAANYGYTF. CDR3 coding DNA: TGCGCCAGCAGCCAAGAAAGAGGGACCGCAGCTAACTATGGCTACACCTTC.

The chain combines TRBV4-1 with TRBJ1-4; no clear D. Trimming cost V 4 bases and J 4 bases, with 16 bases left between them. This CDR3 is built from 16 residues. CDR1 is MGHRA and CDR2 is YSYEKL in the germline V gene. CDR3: CASSPGKGASNEKLFF. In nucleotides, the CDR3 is TGCGCCAGCAGCCCTGGTAAGGGCGCGAGTAATGAAAAACTGTTTTTT.

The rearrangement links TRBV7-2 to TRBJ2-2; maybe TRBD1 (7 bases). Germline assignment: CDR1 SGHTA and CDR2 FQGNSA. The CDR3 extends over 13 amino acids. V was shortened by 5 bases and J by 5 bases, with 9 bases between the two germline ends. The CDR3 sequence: CASSPGGTGELFF. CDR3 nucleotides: TGTGCCAGCAGCCCAGGGGGGACCGGGGAGCTGTTTTTT.

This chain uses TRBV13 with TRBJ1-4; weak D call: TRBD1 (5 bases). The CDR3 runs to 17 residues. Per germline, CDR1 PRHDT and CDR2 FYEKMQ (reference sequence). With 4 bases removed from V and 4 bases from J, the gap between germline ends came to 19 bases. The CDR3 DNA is TGTGCCAGCAGCTCGAGGGCCCTCGGGGCTTATAATGAAAAACTGTTTTTT. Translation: CASSSRALGAYNEKLFF.

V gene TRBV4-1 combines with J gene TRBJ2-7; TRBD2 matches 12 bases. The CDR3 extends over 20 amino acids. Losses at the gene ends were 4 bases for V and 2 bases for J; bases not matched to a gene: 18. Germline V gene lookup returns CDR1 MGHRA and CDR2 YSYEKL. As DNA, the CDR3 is TGCGCCAGCAGCCGAGTAACCGGACTAGCGGGGTCGGTTCGCCCCTACGAGCAGTACTTC. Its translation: CASSRVTGLAGSVRPYEQYF.

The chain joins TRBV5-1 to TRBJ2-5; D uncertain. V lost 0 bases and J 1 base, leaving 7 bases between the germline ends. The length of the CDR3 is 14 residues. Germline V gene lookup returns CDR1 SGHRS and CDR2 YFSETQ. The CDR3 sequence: CASSLDVGQETQYF. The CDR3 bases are TGCGCCAGCAGCTTGGATGTAGGCCAAGAGACCCAGTACTTC.

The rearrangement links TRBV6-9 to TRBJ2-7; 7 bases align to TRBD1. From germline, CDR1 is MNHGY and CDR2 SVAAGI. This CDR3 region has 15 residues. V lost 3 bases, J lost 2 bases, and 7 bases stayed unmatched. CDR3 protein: CASSYRPQGAYEQYF. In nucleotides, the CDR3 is TGTGCCAGCAGTTACCGTCCCCAGGGGGCCTACGAGCAGTACTTC.

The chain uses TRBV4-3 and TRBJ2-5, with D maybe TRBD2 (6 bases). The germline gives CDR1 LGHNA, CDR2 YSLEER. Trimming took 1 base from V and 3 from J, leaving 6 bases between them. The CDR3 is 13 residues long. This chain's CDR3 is CASSQGLEETQYF. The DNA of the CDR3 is TGCGCCAGCAGCCAAGGACTAGAAGAGACCCAGTACTTC.

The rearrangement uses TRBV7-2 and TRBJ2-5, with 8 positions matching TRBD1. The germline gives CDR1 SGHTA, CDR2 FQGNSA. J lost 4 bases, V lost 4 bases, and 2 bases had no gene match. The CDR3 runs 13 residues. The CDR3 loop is CASSSGTGETQYF. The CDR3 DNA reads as TGTGCCAGCAGCTCCGGGACAGGAGAGACCCAGTACTTC.

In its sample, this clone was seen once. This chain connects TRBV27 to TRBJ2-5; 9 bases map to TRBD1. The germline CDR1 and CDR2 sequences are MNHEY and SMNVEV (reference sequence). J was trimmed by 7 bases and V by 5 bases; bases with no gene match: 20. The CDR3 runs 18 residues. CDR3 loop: CASSASPPDRGGGWTQYF. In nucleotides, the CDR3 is TGTGCCAGCAGTGCTTCCCCCCCGGACAGGGGCGGCGGGTGGACCCAGTACTTC.

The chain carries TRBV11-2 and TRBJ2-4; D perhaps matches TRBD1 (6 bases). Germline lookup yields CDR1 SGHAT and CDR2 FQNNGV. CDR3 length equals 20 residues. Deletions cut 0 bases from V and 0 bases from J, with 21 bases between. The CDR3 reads CASSLDPQGNMGLAKNIQYF. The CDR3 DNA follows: TGTGCCAGCAGCTTAGATCCGCAGGGGAATATGGGTCTAGCCAAAAACATTCAGTACTTC.